This T cell receptor (beta chain) was recovered during a study of T cell repertoires in cytomegalovirus infection. This clonotype was seen many times. Trimming stripped 2 bases from V and 5 bases from J, with 12 bases between. Germline V gene sequence: CDR1 MNHNS, CDR2 SASEGT. The CDR3 totals 15 residues. TCRdb reprocessed the reads with MiXCR, giving one entry per CDR3 protein. Altogether approximately 500,000 distinct CDR3 sequences are present, 16% being singletons, with the ten largest covering 20% to 30%. What was sequenced was CD8+ T cells from PBMCs. The clonotype comes from a human donor in good health (CMV status not recorded). Some clones in this sample may be carry-over from other donors' samples. The chain employs TRBV6-1 and TRBJ2-2; D is undetermined. The CDR3 here is CASSESRLSTGELFF. The CDR3 DNA reads TGTGCCAGCAGTGAATCCCGACTGTCAACCGGGGAGCTGTTTTTT.